The 11 T cell receptor beta chains in this list originate from one sample, sequenced in a study of blood T cells in healthy people across ages. A second about 7 to 11 cycle PCR used barcoded and J-beta primers. TCRdb re-analysed the 5' RACE reads in MiXCR, keeping a single row per CDR3 protein. The sample lists around 1,500,000 distinct CDR3 sequences, roughly 27% occurring once. The sample comprised blood. Receptor source: a woman in her 30s in good health.

V and J are TRBV29-1 and TRBJ2-7, with TRBD2 as a possible D gene (6 bases). V was trimmed by 6 bases and J by 5 bases, leaving 17 bases between them. Germline-derived CDR1 and CDR2 are SQVTM and ANQGSEA. The CDR3 has 13 amino acids. CDR3 in amino acids: CSVGRKIGDEQYF. CDR3 DNA sequence: TGCAGCGTAGGGAGGAAGATAGGCGACGAGCAGTACTTC.

The chain is built from TRBV2 and TRBJ2-1; the D gene is possibly TRBD2 (5 bases). The CDR3 is 12 amino acids. V dropped 8 bases and J dropped 8 bases, with 13 bases sitting between them. Germline CDR1 and CDR2: SNHLY and FYNNEI. The CDR3, as DNA: TGTGCCAGCGGTTGGAGGTGGGATGAGCAGTTCTTC. Protein: CASGWRWDEQFF.

CDR3 bases: TGCGCCAGCAAGCGGGTTGCAGATACGCAGTATTTT. It codes for CASKRVADTQYF. The chain carries TRBV5-1 and TRBJ2-3; tentative D call: TRBD2 (6 bases). V lost 6 bases and J lost 4, with 9 bases in between. CDR1 SGHRS and CDR2 YFSETQ come from the germline V gene. The CDR3 runs to 12 residues.

The rearrangement joins TRBV10-3 to TRBJ1-2, with unresolved D. The germline V and J ends were trimmed by 4 bases and 9 bases, with 12 bases remaining between them. The CDR3 length is 12 residues. Looked up from germline, CDR1 is ENHRY and CDR2 is SYGVKD. The CDR3 reads CAISGNTGRYTF. In DNA, the CDR3 is TGTGCCATCAGTGGGAACACGGGCCGCTACACCTTC.

The chain links TRBV2 to TRBJ1-1; D is unresolved. Germline CDR1 SNHLY, CDR2 FYNNEI. The V end lost 7 bases, the J end lost 5 bases, and 11 bases lay between the germline ends. The CDR3 covers 12 residues. The CDR3 reads CASTLTGTEAFF. The CDR3 bases are TGTGCCAGCACCTTGACGGGGACTGAAGCTTTCTTT.

This clonotype was seen a handful of times. CDR3 DNA: TGTGCCAGCAGCGGCGACAGGGGATTGATTAATGAAGCTTTCTTT. The encoded protein is CASSGDRGLINEAFF. V and J are TRBV5-6 and TRBJ1-1; 8 nucleotides match TRBD1. The trim removed 4 bases at V and 7 bases at J, leaving 12 bases unmatched. This CDR3 spans 15 amino acids. Per germline, CDR1 SGHDT and CDR2 YYEEEE.

The chain recombines TRBV5-1 with TRBJ1-1; TRBD1 might be the D (5 bases). The V end lost 0 bases, the J end lost 1 base, and 16 bases lay between the germline ends. This CDR3 has 17 amino acids. Germline-derived CDR1 and CDR2 are SGHRS and YFSETQ. The CDR3 is CASSLGQTITENTEAFF. CDR3 nucleotides: TGCGCCAGCAGCTTGGGACAGACTATAACGGAGAACACTGAAGCTTTCTTT.

A few counts support this clonotype. This rearrangement joins TRBV10-3 to TRBJ2-2; D call uncertain. V lost 1 base, J lost 7 bases, and 4 bases lay in between. CDR1 and CDR2 (germline): ENHRY, SYGVKD. The CDR3 spans 12 residues. CDR3 bases: TGTGCCATCAGTGAGTTTAGCGGGGAGCTGTTTTTT. Its protein product is CAISEFSGELFF.

For this clonotype: At one of its ends the junction is not consistent with the germline gene, which may arise from a read error. V and J are TRBV5-5 and TRBJ2-5; maybe TRBD2 (7 bases). CDR3 length: 14 residues. Germline CDR1 reads SGHKS; CDR2 reads YYEKEE (reference sequence). CDR3 region: CPSRPGGGGETQYF. CDR3 nucleotides: TGTCCCAGCCGCCCGGGGGGCGGGGGAGAGACCCAGTACTTC.

This clonotype appeared many times. This chain connects TRBV12-3 or TRBV12-4 to TRBJ1-2; no firm D call. The CDR3 spans 14 residues. The V end lost 6 bases, the J end lost 0 bases, and 11 bases lay between the germline ends. In DNA, the CDR3 is TGTGCCAGCAGCCGGACCCCCTCTAACTATGGCTACACCTTC. It codes for CASSRTPSNYGYTF.

With respect to this clonotype: A read error may be the cause here, since a much bigger clone is one base away. This chain uses TRBV7-9 with TRBJ2-5; D might be TRBD2 (6 bases). The V end lost 3 bases, the J end lost 11 bases, and 19 bases lay between the germline ends. The CDR3 has 14 residues. Germline V lookup: CDR1 SEHNR, CDR2 FQNEAQ (reference sequence). The CDR3 here is CASSLGTAFYGQYF. The CDR3 nucleotides are TGTGCCAGCAGCTTGGGGACTGCCTTCTACGGGCAGTACTTC.